The TCR beta chain described here comes from a study of blood T cell repertoires in COVID-19 (dated by TCRdb to 2018 to 2021). Context from the whole study: Samples covering the acute and convalescent phases of COVID-19 were provided by collaborators in the United States, Italy and Spain. The prospective study material was composed of cDNA or gDNA derived from T cells, B-cell-depleted T cells, or PBMCs. The repertoires were made available in a free public database intended to serve as a resource for research on the immune response to SARS-CoV-2. Sample metadata almost always included a de-identified subject ID, COVID-19 status, age in years and sex. Samples came from the ongoing ImmuneRACE study (first 160 participants) plus 1,254 subjects from 6 global collaborators. Where available, HLA class I and class II types were taken from metadata supplied by the sample provider and were not determined by assay-based typing. The dataset comprised deeply sampled blood TCRbeta repertoires from subjects exposed to, actively infected with, or recovered from COVID-19.

Points the paper makes about the study in general: The quantity of clinical and demographic metadata differed by source and by participant and was supplied without curation.

CDR1 SGHRS and CDR2 YFSETQ are derived from the germline V gene. The CDR3 measures 14 amino acids from cysteine to phenylalanine. Only the CDR3 region is kept as DNA, spanning 42 bases read in frame from base 1. V was cut back by 1 base and J by 0 bases, leaving a gap of 7 bases between them. TCRbeta CDR3 regions were amplified from genomic DNA using the immunoSEQ Assay, a bias-controlled multiplex PCR. The authors' analysis ran thus. The number of nucleated cells in each sample was estimated by amplification of reference gene primers within the assay. Sequence reads were collapsed and filtered to measure the absolute abundance of every unique TCRbeta CDR3 rearrangement. For each sample, productive Simpson clonality was calculated as the square root of Simpson's diversity index across productive rearrangements. TCRdb provides this immuneACCESS table in a form limited to in-frame rearrangements. Some clones are lacking; in checked studies, under half of them reflect an unresolved V gene, and why the rest are absent is not known. The D gene and trimming were derived from the DNA, and the V and J assignments and clone size from that table. The sample yields fewer than 150,000 clones; 80% to 85% were counted once. The ten top clones hold approximately 8% of the sample.

Each collaborating institution followed its own protocols to collect whole blood in K2EDTA tubes. For TCRbeta analysis, collaborators shipped samples as frozen whole blood, isolated PBMCs, or DNA extracted from either of those sample types. Comment on this clone: No cognate antigen has been identified for it. Per-base quality was not reported, and no clone a single base away is much larger than it.

The sequence derives from a human donor in a cohort sampled during active COVID-19. Rearrangement joined TRBV5-1 to TRBJ1-1; the D gene remains uncertain. Input material: peripheral blood. DNA sequence: TGCGCCAGCAGCTTGACGGGATTGAACACTGAAGCTTTCTTT. Translated, this is CASSLTGLNTEAFF. The reference TRBV5-1 and TRBJ1-1 proteins fill in what lies around the CDR3, so the full variable domain reads KAGVTQTPRYLIKTRGQQVTLSCSPISGHRSVSWYQQTPGQGLQFLFEYFSETQRNKGNFPGRFSGRQFSNSRSEMNVSTLELGDSALYLCASSLTGLNTEAFFGQGTRLTVV.